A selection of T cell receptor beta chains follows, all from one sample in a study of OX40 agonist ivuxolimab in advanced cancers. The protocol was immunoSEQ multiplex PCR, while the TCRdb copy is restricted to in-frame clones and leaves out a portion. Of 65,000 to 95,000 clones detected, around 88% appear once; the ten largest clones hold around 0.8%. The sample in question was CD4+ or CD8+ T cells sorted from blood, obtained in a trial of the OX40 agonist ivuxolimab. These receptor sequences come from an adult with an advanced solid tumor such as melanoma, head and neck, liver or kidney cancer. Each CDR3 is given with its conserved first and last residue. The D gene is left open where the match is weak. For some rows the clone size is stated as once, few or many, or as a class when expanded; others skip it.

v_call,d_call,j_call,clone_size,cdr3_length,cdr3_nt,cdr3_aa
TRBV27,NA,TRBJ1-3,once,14,TGTGCCAGCAGAACAAGGACCTCTGGAAACACCATATATTTT,CASRTRTSGNTIYF
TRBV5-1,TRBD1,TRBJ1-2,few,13,TGCGCCAGCAGCTCCACCCTGGACAGGGCAGGGACCTTC,CASSSTLDRAGTF
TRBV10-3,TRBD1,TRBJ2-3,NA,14,TGTGCCATCAGTGAGTCGACCGGACAGGGGCCGCAGTATTTT,CAISESTGQGPQYF
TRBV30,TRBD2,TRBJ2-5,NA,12,TGTGCCTGTACCCCGGGGGGGGAGACCCAGTACTTC,CACTPGGETQYF
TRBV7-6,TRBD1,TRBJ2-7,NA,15,TGTGCCAGCAGCTTTGGGCCGACAGGGTCCTACGAGCAGTACTTC,CASSFGPTGSYEQYF
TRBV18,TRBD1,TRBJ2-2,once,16,TGTGCCAGCTCCCGGAAAACGACAGGGGGCACCGGGGAGCTGTTTTTT,CASSRKTTGGTGELFF
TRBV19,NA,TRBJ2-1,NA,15,TGTGCCAGTACTAAGGCAGGGTTTGGGGGGAATGAGCAGTTCTTC,CASTKAGFGGNEQFF
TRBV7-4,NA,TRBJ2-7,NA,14,TGTGCCAGCAGCTTCCCGGGTCCGGCCCCCGAGCAGTACTTC,CASSFPGPAPEQYF
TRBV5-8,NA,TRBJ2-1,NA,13,TGTGCCAGCAGCTTGGACAACAACAGAGAGCAGTTCTTC,CASSLDNNREQFF
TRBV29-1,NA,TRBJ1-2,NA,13,TGCAGCGTTGGGGTTCCAGCTAACTATGGCTACACCTTC,CSVGVPANYGYTF
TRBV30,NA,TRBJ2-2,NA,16,TGTGCCTGGAGTGGGTTTGGGGGTTTGAACACCGGGGAGCTGTTTTTT,CAWSGFGGLNTGELFF
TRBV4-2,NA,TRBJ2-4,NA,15,TGTGCCAGCAGCAATCTCGGACCGTCTGCGAACATTCAGTACTTC,CASSNLGPSANIQYF
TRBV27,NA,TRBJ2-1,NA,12,TGTGCCAGCAGTTCTCGGACTCCGGAGCAGTTCTTC,CASSSRTPEQFF
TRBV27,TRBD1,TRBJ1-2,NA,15,TGTGCCAGCAGCCGGACAGGTGTTAACCCCTATGGCTACACCTTC,CASSRTGVNPYGYTF
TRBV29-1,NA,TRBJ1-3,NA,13,TGCAGCGTTGAAATCGGCTCTGGAAACACCATATATTTT,CSVEIGSGNTIYF
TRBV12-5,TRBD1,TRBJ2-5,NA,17,TGTGCTAGTGGGACCGGGACAGGGGGCGCGGGTGGAGAGACCCAGTACTTC,CASGTGTGGAGGETQYF
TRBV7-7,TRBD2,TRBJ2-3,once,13,TGTGCCAGCAGCCGGGGGGACGCAGATACGCAGTATTTT,CASSRGDADTQYF
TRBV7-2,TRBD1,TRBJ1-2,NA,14,TGTGCCAGCAGCTCGCAACAGGGGGCATATGGCTACACCTTC,CASSSQQGAYGYTF